One and the same sample provided the 18 T cell receptor beta chains below, sequenced in a study of CD8+ T cells in alopecia areata listed by TCRdb under 2018. Library prep was done by the immunoSEQ multiplex PCR assay. RNA was extracted from all samples and reverse transcribed into cDNA, which served as template for TCR sequencing. TCRdb stores this immuneACCESS table with in-frame sequences only. Part of the clones is absent; in the studies checked, under half of the shortfall reflects unresolved V genes, and no reason is known for the rest. The sample table records about 200,000 clones; around three fifths of these occur just once. Around 5% of the sample lies in the top ten. The sequenced sample was CD8+ T cells sorted from blood. These receptors were obtained from a human donor in good health.

The V gene is TRBV9, the J gene TRBJ2-2; no clear D gene. V was clipped by 2 bases and J by 6 bases, with 5 bases between them. The CDR3 is 12 amino acids. Germline V gives CDR1 SGDLS, CDR2 YYNGEE. CDR3 sequence reads: CASSVLSGELFF. CDR3 coding DNA: TGTGCCAGCAGCGTCCTTTCCGGGGAGCTGTTTTTT.

This clone was picked up a small number of times. The V call is TRBV6-6, the J call TRBJ2-3; TRBD1 matches at 7 bases. V gave up 7 bases and J gave up 3 bases; unmatched junction bases: 4. CDR3 size: 13 residues. Germline CDR1 reads MNHNY; CDR2 reads SVGAGI (reference sequence). The CDR3 spells CASTTGETDTQYF. The CDR3 DNA sequence: TGTGCCAGCACAACAGGGGAAACAGATACGCAGTATTTT.

The CDR3 loop reads CASSQGTGGVDEQYF. DNA of the CDR3: TGTGCCAGCAGCCAAGGAACAGGGGGGGTTGACGAGCAGTACTTC. This chain connects TRBV4-2 to TRBJ2-7; D is possibly TRBD1 (8 bases). Germline assignment: CDR1 LGHNA and CDR2 YNFKEQ. Trimming took 1 base from V and 5 from J, leaving 15 bases between them. CDR3 size: 15 residues.

The chain has TRBV6-5 and TRBJ2-7, with D possibly TRBD2 on 6 matching bases. Trimming took 5 bases from V and 3 from J, leaving 14 bases between them. Germline loops: CDR1 MNHEY, CDR2 SVGAGI. CDR3 length equals 14 residues. CDR3 sequence reads: CASSEGIGGYEQYF. In DNA form, the CDR3 reads TGTGCCAGCAGTGAAGGCATCGGGGGCTACGAGCAGTACTTC.

This chain connects TRBV7-9 to TRBJ2-7, with a weak D call TRBD2 (6 bases). CDR3 length: 15 amino acids. Germline CDR1 reads SEHNR; CDR2 reads FQNEAQ (reference sequence). The germline V and J ends were trimmed by 5 bases and 3 bases, with 17 bases remaining between them. The chain's CDR3 is CASSRDLLPLYEQYF. The CDR3 DNA is TGTGCCAGCAGCCGGGACTTACTACCCCTCTACGAGCAGTACTTC.

The J gene is TRBJ2-1, the V gene TRBV30; unclear D gene. The germline gives CDR1 GTSNPN, CDR2 SVGIG (reference sequence). CDR3 length: 10 amino acids. V gave up 0 bases and J gave up 7 bases, with 1 base separating them. The CDR3 DNA reads TGTGCCTGGAGTGTGAATGAGCAGTTCTTC. Translating gives CAWSVNEQFF.

This chain links TRBV29-1 with TRBJ2-1; D call uncertain. Germline lookup yields CDR1 SQVTM and CDR2 ANQGSEA. Deletions cut 6 bases from V and 6 bases from J, with 15 bases between. The CDR3 spans 13 residues. CDR3 nucleotide sequence: TGCAGCGTCCCTGACACGAAATCCAATGAGCAGTTCTTC. It encodes CSVPDTKSNEQFF.

A few counts support this clone. The gene calls are TRBV19 and TRBJ2-3; tentative D call: TRBD1 (6 bases). The CDR3 runs 15 residues. The V and J ends lost 6 bases and 0 bases respectively, with 13 bases between them. Germline V gene lookup returns CDR1 LNHDA and CDR2 SQIVND (reference sequence). CDR3 amino acids: CASSSSGASTDTQYF. For the CDR3, the DNA is TGTGCCAGTAGCTCTTCAGGGGCTAGCACAGATACGCAGTATTTT. Based on the CDR3 plus reference TRBV19 and TRBJ2-3, the full variable domain is DGGITQSPKYLFRKEGQNVTLSCEQNLNHDAMYWYRQDPGQGLRLIYYSQIVNDFQKGDIAEGYSVSREKKESFPLTVTSAQKNPTAFYLCASSSSGASTDTQYFGPGTRLTVL.

The rearrangement joins TRBV29-1 to TRBJ1-2, with TRBD1 identical over 10 bases. Germline CDR1 SQVTM, CDR2 ANQGSEA. This CDR3 contains 12 residues. V shed 4 bases and J 8 bases; nucleotides not matched to a gene: 4. This CDR3 is CSVGQGALGYTF. The CDR3, as DNA: TGCAGCGTTGGACAGGGGGCGTTGGGCTACACCTTC.

The chain has TRBV19 and TRBJ2-1; a possible D gene is TRBD2 (5 bases). Trimming shortened V by 3 bases and J by 4 bases, and 22 bases separated the two germline ends. The CDR3 spans 18 residues. From germline, CDR1 is LNHDA and CDR2 SQIVND (reference sequence). The CDR3 here is CASSIAPSRAAVYNEQFF. The CDR3 DNA reads TGTGCCAGTAGTATCGCCCCGTCCCGAGCGGCGGTATACAATGAGCAGTTCTTC.

The chain recombines TRBV6-1 with TRBJ1-1; D is perhaps TRBD1 (5 bases). CDR3 size: 13 residues. Germline V lookup: CDR1 MNHNS, CDR2 SASEGT. The V and J ends lost 8 bases and 0 bases respectively, with 10 bases between them. CDR3 region: CASAGPLNTEAFF. The CDR3, as DNA: TGTGCCAGCGCGGGACCGTTGAACACTGAAGCTTTCTTT.

V usage is TRBV7-9 and J usage is TRBJ2-3; 11 bases are shared with TRBD2. The junction had 9 bases not matched to a gene; V was cut back by 7 bases and J by 6 bases. The CDR3 loop spans 15 amino acids. CDR1 is SEHNR and CDR2 is FQNEAQ in the germline V gene (reference sequence). CDR3 residues: CASKIAGGPADTQYF. The CDR3 nucleotides read TGTGCCAGCAAGATAGCGGGGGGGCCAGCTGATACGCAGTATTTT.

The rearrangement links TRBV9 to TRBJ2-1; 9 bases fit TRBD2. This CDR3 has 16 residues. J was trimmed by 1 base and V by 3 bases; bases with no gene match: 5. The V gene's germline CDR1 is SGDLS and CDR2 YYNGEE. The CDR3 DNA is TGTGCCAGCAGCGGATCTAGCGGGGTATCCTACAATGAGCAGTTCTTC. It specifies CASSGSSGVSYNEQFF.

Only a few counts were recorded for this clone. The chain is built from TRBV19 and TRBJ1-2, with unresolved D. Trimming cost V 6 bases and J 6 bases, with 14 bases left between them. Per the germline V gene, CDR1 is LNHDA and CDR2 is SQIVND (reference sequence). The CDR3 has 13 residues. The CDR3 nucleotides read TGTGCCAGTAGCATTAAGGGAAGAAATGGCTACACCTTC. Protein product: CASSIKGRNGYTF.

This clone was counted a single time. The rearrangement links TRBV6-5 to TRBJ2-7, with unresolved D. Germline assignment: CDR1 MNHEY and CDR2 SVGAGI. The CDR3 runs 13 residues. The V end lost 4 bases, the J end lost 4 bases, and 11 bases lay between the germline ends. The CDR3 reads CASSSPTGYEQYF. The CDR3, as DNA: TGTGCCAGCAGTTCCCCGACCGGGTACGAGCAGTACTTC.

Remarks on this clone: Other nucleotide sequences in the sample specify the same CDR3. The rearrangement uses TRBV15 and TRBJ1-5, with D maybe TRBD1 (5 bases). This CDR3 is 15 amino acids long. V lost 0 bases and J 1 base, leaving 7 bases between the germline ends. CDR1 is LNHNV, CDR2 YYDKDF, per germline (reference sequence). The CDR3 reads CATSRDRGSNQPQHF. CDR3 nucleotide sequence: TGTGCCACCAGCAGAGATCGGGGGAGCAATCAGCCCCAGCATTTT.

J is TRBJ1-5 and V is TRBV27; maybe TRBD1 (5 bases). This CDR3 is built from 15 residues. V was pared by 6 bases and J by 0 bases, with 12 bases between. Germline CDR1 reads MNHEY; CDR2 reads SMNVEV (reference sequence). CDR3: CASRPKGYSNQPQHF. CDR3 bases: TGTGCCAGCAGGCCCAAGGGGTATAGCAATCAGCCCCAGCATTTT.

The chain recombines TRBV5-6 with TRBJ2-5; the D is unclear. The CDR3 is 13 residues long. The germline V gene encodes CDR1 SGHDT and CDR2 YYEEEE. Trimming pared 0 bases from V and 3 bases from J, leaving 6 bases between. CDR3 sequence: CASSLVLEETQYF. The DNA of the CDR3 is TGTGCCAGCAGCTTGGTGCTAGAAGAGACCCAGTACTTC.